This is a list of T cell receptor beta chains from one sample in a study of T-cell memory formation after mild COVID-19. Each CDR3 protein gets one entry after TCRdb re-called the 5' RACE reads with MiXCR. The sample shows 40,000 to 45,000 distinct CDR3 sequences, roughly 9.8% of them seen only once. The sequenced sample consisted of PBMCs or a T cell subset sorted from them (not recorded which). These receptors all come from an adult woman who had mild COVID-19 (a few samples of this study predate the infection). Cell type and time point are not known. The CDR3 runs from the conserved cysteine through the conserved F or W. The D gene is left open where the match is weak. For some rows the clone size is stated as once, few or many, or as a class when expanded; others skip it.

TRBJ2-2	NA	many	TRBV29-1	CSVARGVLGGELFF	TGCAGCGTGGCCAGGGGGGTCCTCGGCGGGGAGCTGTTTTTT
TRBJ2-5	NA	few	TRBV4-2	CASSPPGREETQYF	TGTGCCAGCAGCCCTCCTGGCCGAGAAGAGACCCAGTACTTC
TRBJ1-5	TRBD1	NA	TRBV5-1	CASSLQGAQPQHF	TGCGCCAGCAGCTTACAGGGGGCTCAGCCCCAGCATTTT
TRBJ2-7	NA	few	TRBV24-1	CATNDVQGEQYF	TGTGCCACCAACGATGTTCAAGGGGAGCAGTACTTC
TRBJ1-3	NA	NA	TRBV5-1	CASSLDPAGSSGNTIYF	TGCGCCAGCAGCTTGGACCCGGCAGGGAGCTCTGGAAACACCATATATTTT
TRBJ2-2	NA	NA	TRBV29-1	CSAEGRGNSTGELFF	TGCAGCGCCGAGGGTCGCGGGAACTCCACCGGGGAGCTGTTTTTT
TRBJ1-1	NA	NA	TRBV15	CATSRGGTGTEAFF	TGTGCCACCAGCAGAGGGGGGACGGGAACTGAAGCTTTCTTT
TRBJ2-7	NA	NA	TRBV6-1	CASSEAVGGWDEQYF	TGTGCCAGCAGTGAAGCAGTAGGGGGTTGGGACGAGCAGTACTTC
TRBJ1-1	NA	many	TRBV6-6	CASSYSAGLNTEAFF	TGTGCCAGCAGTTACTCGGCAGGGTTGAACACTGAAGCTTTCTTT
TRBJ2-1	NA	many	TRBV11-2	CASSLSRNNEQFF	TGTGCCAGCAGCTTAAGTAGGAACAATGAGCAGTTCTTC
TRBJ2-1	NA	few	TRBV4-2	CASSQENAGQYNEQFF	TGTGCCAGCAGCCAAGAGAATGCGGGACAATACAATGAGCAGTTCTTC
TRBJ2-3	NA	few	TRBV20-1	CSARETGSDTQYF	TGCAGTGCTAGAGAGACGGGGTCGGATACGCAGTATTTT
TRBJ2-3	TRBD1	few	TRBV11-3	CASSLGDSSTDTQYF	TGTGCCAGCAGCCTTGGGGACAGCAGCACAGATACGCAGTATTTT
TRBJ1-5	NA	few	TRBV3-1	CASSQVYGVGQPQHF	TGTGCCAGCAGCCAAGTCTATGGCGTGGGTCAGCCCCAGCATTTT
TRBJ2-4	NA	NA	TRBV5-4	CASSLVGFRNIQYF	TGTGCCAGCAGCTTGGTCGGTTTCCGGAACATTCAGTACTTC
TRBJ2-7	NA	NA	TRBV3-1	CASSQDGLYEQYF	TGTGCCAGCAGCCAAGACGGGCTCTACGAGCAGTACTTC
TRBJ2-5	NA	few	TRBV20-1	CTSSRGEYQETQYF	TGCACCTCGAGTAGGGGAGAGTACCAAGAGACCCAGTACTTC
TRBJ1-2	NA	few	TRBV7-9	CASNQLGEKGYTF	TGTGCCAGCAACCAGTTAGGGGAAAAAGGCTACACCTTC
TRBJ2-1	TRBD1	medium-sized	TRBV5-1	CASTGQGVIGYNEQFF	TGCGCCAGCACCGGACAGGGGGTTATAGGATACAATGAGCAGTTCTTC
TRBJ2-1	NA	NA	TRBV6-6	CASSSPVPNEQFF	TGTGCCAGCAGTAGCCCAGTTCCCAATGAGCAGTTCTTC
TRBJ2-3	NA	many	TRBV12-3/TRBV12-4	CASSPRWDTQYF	TGTGCCAGCAGCCCCCGGTGGGATACGCAGTATTTT
TRBJ2-2	NA	few	TRBV29-1	CSVVSQAATGELFF	TGCAGCGTTGTGTCCCAAGCTGCCACCGGGGAGCTGTTTTTT
TRBJ2-2	NA	many	TRBV24-1	CATSDQGEDTGELFF	TGTGCCACCAGCGACCAGGGCGAGGACACCGGGGAGCTGTTTTTT
TRBJ2-2	TRBD1	few	TRBV25-1	CASSDLTGPNTGELFF	TGTGCCAGCAGTGATTTGACAGGGCCCAACACCGGGGAGCTGTTTTTT
TRBJ2-1	TRBD2	few	TRBV9	CASSVAPSGGAYNEQFF	TGTGCCAGCAGCGTAGCACCTAGCGGGGGGGCCTACAATGAGCAGTTCTTC
TRBJ2-7	NA	many	TRBV5-1	CASSLALNPTTAYEQYF	TGCGCCAGCAGCTTGGCCTTAAATCCCACCACCGCCTACGAGCAGTACTTC
TRBJ2-1	NA	NA	TRBV5-1	CASSKSYNEQFF	TGCGCCAGCAGCAAATCGTACAATGAGCAGTTCTTC
TRBJ1-1	NA	NA	TRBV3-1	CASSQVAGYTEAFF	TGTGCCAGCAGCCAAGTGGCGGGTTACACTGAAGCTTTCTTT